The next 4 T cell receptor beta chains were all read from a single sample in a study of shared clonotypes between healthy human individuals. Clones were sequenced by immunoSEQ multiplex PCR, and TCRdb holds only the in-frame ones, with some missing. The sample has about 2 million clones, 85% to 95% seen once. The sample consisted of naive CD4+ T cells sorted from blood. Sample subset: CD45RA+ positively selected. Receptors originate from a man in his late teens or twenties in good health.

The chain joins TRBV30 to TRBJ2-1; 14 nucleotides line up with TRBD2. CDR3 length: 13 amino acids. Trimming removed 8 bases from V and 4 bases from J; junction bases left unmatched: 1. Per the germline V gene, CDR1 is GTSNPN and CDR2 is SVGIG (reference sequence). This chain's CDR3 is CAGTSGGYNEQFF. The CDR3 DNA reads TGTGCCGGGACTAGCGGGGGATACAATGAGCAGTTCTTC.

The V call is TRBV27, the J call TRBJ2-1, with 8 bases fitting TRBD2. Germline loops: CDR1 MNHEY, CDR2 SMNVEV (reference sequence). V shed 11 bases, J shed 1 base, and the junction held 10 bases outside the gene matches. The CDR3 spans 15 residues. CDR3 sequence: CASRRGGLSYNEQFF. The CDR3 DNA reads TGTGCCTCACGACGGGGGGGCCTTTCCTACAATGAGCAGTTCTTC.

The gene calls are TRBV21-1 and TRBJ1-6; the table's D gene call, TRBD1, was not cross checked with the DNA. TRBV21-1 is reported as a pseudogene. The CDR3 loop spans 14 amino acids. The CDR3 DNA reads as TGTGCCAGCATTCCAGGGGAAAGGGATTCACCCCTCCACTTT. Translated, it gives CASIPGERDSPLHF.

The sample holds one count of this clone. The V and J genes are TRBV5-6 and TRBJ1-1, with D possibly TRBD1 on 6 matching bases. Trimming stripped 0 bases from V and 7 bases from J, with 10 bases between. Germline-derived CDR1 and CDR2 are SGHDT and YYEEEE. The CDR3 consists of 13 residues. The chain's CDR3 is CASSLVDRIEAFF. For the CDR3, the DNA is TGTGCCAGCAGCTTGGTGGACAGAATTGAAGCTTTCTTT. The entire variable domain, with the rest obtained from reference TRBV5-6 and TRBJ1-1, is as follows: DAGVTQSPTHLIKTRGQQVTLRCSPKSGHDTVSWYQQALGQGPQFIFQYYEEEERQRGNFPDRFSGHQFPNYSSELNVNALLLGDSALYLCASSLVDRIEAFFGQGTRLTVV.